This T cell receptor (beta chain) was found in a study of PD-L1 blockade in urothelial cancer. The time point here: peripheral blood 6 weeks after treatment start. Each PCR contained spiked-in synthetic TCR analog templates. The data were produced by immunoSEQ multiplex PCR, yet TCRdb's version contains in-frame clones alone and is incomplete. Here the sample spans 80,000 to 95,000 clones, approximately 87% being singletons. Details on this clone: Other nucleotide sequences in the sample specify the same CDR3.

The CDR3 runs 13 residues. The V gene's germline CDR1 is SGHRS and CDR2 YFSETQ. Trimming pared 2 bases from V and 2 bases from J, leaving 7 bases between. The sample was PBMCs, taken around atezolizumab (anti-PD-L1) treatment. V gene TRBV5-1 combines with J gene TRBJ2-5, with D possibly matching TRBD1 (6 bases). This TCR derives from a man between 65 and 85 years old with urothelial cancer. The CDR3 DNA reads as TGCGCCAGCAGCTTAGGACAGCAAGAGACCCAGTACTTC. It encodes CASSLGQQETQYF.